This is a list of T cell receptor beta chains from one sample in a study of cytotoxic CD8 clonotypes in ibrutinib-treated CLL. Sequenced by immunoSEQ multiplex PCR; TCRdb stores in-frame clones only, minus some. The sample carries about 310,000 clones, just under 80% recorded once. Sequenced here: PBMCs, sampled before ibrutinib treatment. The source of these receptors is a human donor with chronic lymphocytic leukemia. Both conserved end residues are part of each CDR3. The D gene is left open where the match is weak. Only some rows state a clone size, as once, few, many or a class for expanded clones.

d_gene: NA
v_gene: TRBV6-5
abundance: NA
j_gene: TRBJ2-1
CDR3aa: CASRSLGFSNEQFF

d_gene: TRBD2
v_gene: TRBV10-3
abundance: NA
j_gene: TRBJ2-1
CDR3aa: CAINENGLASYNEQFF

d_gene: TRBD2
v_gene: TRBV28
abundance: NA
j_gene: TRBJ2-3
CDR3aa: CASSFLGRTSGKNTDTQYF

d_gene: NA
v_gene: TRBV20-1
abundance: NA
j_gene: TRBJ2-3
CDR3aa: CSAIYNTQYF

d_gene: TRBD2
v_gene: TRBV29-1
abundance: NA
j_gene: TRBJ2-1
CDR3aa: CSDVGLAGEGEQFF

d_gene: NA
v_gene: TRBV4-3
abundance: NA
j_gene: TRBJ1-2
CDR3aa: CASSEETRGDYGYTF

d_gene: NA
v_gene: TRBV4-1
abundance: NA
j_gene: TRBJ1-4
CDR3aa: CASRQAGSNEKLFF

d_gene: NA
v_gene: TRBV5-4
abundance: NA
j_gene: TRBJ2-6
CDR3aa: CASSLGALNSGANVLTF

d_gene: TRBD2
v_gene: TRBV2
abundance: NA
j_gene: TRBJ2-7
CDR3aa: CASRVGLAGVYEQYF

d_gene: NA
v_gene: TRBV9
abundance: NA
j_gene: TRBJ1-2
CDR3aa: CASSVVDSSYGYTF

d_gene: NA
v_gene: TRBV7-2
abundance: NA
j_gene: TRBJ1-4
CDR3aa: CASSTRGGSHEKLFF

d_gene: TRBD1
v_gene: TRBV28
abundance: NA
j_gene: TRBJ1-5
CDR3aa: CASSGQGVWQPQHF

d_gene: NA
v_gene: TRBV7-8
abundance: NA
j_gene: TRBJ1-1
CDR3aa: CASSLAGAGHAEAFF

d_gene: TRBD1
v_gene: TRBV13
abundance: NA
j_gene: TRBJ2-7
CDR3aa: CASSPRTGNEQYF

d_gene: NA
v_gene: TRBV27
abundance: NA
j_gene: TRBJ2-7
CDR3aa: CASSMSPFQGRSYEQYF

d_gene: NA
v_gene: TRBV21-1
abundance: NA
j_gene: TRBJ1-2
CDR3aa: CASPPRGHANYGYTF

d_gene: TRBD1
v_gene: TRBV5-8
abundance: NA
j_gene: TRBJ1-5
CDR3aa: CASSLDGTGVQPQHF

d_gene: NA
v_gene: TRBV6-5
abundance: once
j_gene: TRBJ1-1
CDR3aa: CASSWGERNTEAFF

d_gene: NA
v_gene: TRBV6-5
abundance: NA
j_gene: TRBJ2-3
CDR3aa: CASRDLITDTQYF

d_gene: NA
v_gene: TRBV10-3
abundance: NA
j_gene: TRBJ2-3
CDR3aa: CAISVGSRGPDTQYF

d_gene: NA
v_gene: TRBV9
abundance: NA
j_gene: TRBJ1-4
CDR3aa: CASSGGPRNEKLFF

d_gene: NA
v_gene: TRBV27
abundance: NA
j_gene: TRBJ1-3
CDR3aa: CASSLYSSGNTIYF

d_gene: TRBD1
v_gene: TRBV6-5
abundance: NA
j_gene: TRBJ1-2
CDR3aa: CASSLTTGFDYGYTF

d_gene: TRBD2
v_gene: TRBV4-1
abundance: NA
j_gene: TRBJ2-7
CDR3aa: CASSQDPSTLAASYEQYF

d_gene: TRBD2
v_gene: TRBV4-3
abundance: NA
j_gene: TRBJ2-2
CDR3aa: CASSQGPPASGSPGELFF

d_gene: TRBD2
v_gene: TRBV7-2
abundance: NA
j_gene: TRBJ2-7
CDR3aa: CASSTPSLSGRKQYF

d_gene: TRBD2
v_gene: TRBV4-3
abundance: NA
j_gene: TRBJ2-7
CDR3aa: CASSQVIAGINEQYF

d_gene: TRBD1
v_gene: TRBV9
abundance: NA
j_gene: TRBJ2-2
CDR3aa: CASSGTGSNTGELFF

d_gene: TRBD1
v_gene: TRBV19
abundance: NA
j_gene: TRBJ1-1
CDR3aa: CASSDRGAEAFF

d_gene: NA
v_gene: TRBV4-3
abundance: once
j_gene: TRBJ1-2
CDR3aa: CASSQGTGATNYGYTF

d_gene: NA
v_gene: TRBV9
abundance: NA
j_gene: TRBJ2-5
CDR3aa: CASSVGFRETQYF

d_gene: NA
v_gene: TRBV6-5
abundance: NA
j_gene: TRBJ1-2
CDR3aa: CASIDSNYGYTF

d_gene: TRBD1
v_gene: TRBV7-9
abundance: NA
j_gene: TRBJ2-3
CDR3aa: CASSFDRGTTDTQYF

d_gene: NA
v_gene: TRBV6-1
abundance: NA
j_gene: TRBJ1-4
CDR3aa: CASSDRPEREKLFF

d_gene: NA
v_gene: TRBV19
abundance: NA
j_gene: TRBJ2-7
CDR3aa: CASSTRAQVDEQYF

d_gene: NA
v_gene: TRBV29-1
abundance: NA
j_gene: TRBJ2-2
CDR3aa: CRWWWGRNTGELFF

d_gene: NA
v_gene: TRBV7-9
abundance: few
j_gene: TRBJ1-4
CDR3aa: CASSRGNEKLFF

d_gene: NA
v_gene: TRBV19
abundance: NA
j_gene: TRBJ1-1
CDR3aa: CASSSRGSNTEAFF

d_gene: NA
v_gene: TRBV23-1
abundance: NA
j_gene: TRBJ2-2
CDR3aa: CASSQSLSHSTGELFF

d_gene: TRBD1
v_gene: TRBV9
abundance: NA
j_gene: TRBJ2-6
CDR3aa: CASSESRDRAYSGANVLTF

d_gene: NA
v_gene: TRBV5-1
abundance: NA
j_gene: TRBJ2-7
CDR3aa: CASSLKPGPLEQYF

d_gene: TRBD1
v_gene: TRBV7-6
abundance: NA
j_gene: TRBJ2-2
CDR3aa: CASSKRDREYTGELFF

d_gene: NA
v_gene: TRBV27
abundance: NA
j_gene: TRBJ2-3
CDR3aa: CASRDTQGWGSTDTQYF

d_gene: TRBD1
v_gene: TRBV27
abundance: NA
j_gene: TRBJ1-2
CDR3aa: CASSTFDRGGYTF

d_gene: NA
v_gene: TRBV18
abundance: NA
j_gene: TRBJ2-7
CDR3aa: CASKGQNTEQYF

d_gene: NA
v_gene: TRBV9
abundance: once
j_gene: TRBJ1-2
CDR3aa: CASSVWEGTSFHGYTF

d_gene: NA
v_gene: TRBV5-1
abundance: NA
j_gene: TRBJ2-7
CDR3aa: CASSSAHNSYEQYF

d_gene: NA
v_gene: TRBV2
abundance: NA
j_gene: TRBJ2-1
CDR3aa: CASKPTGTNNEQFF

d_gene: NA
v_gene: TRBV27
abundance: NA
j_gene: TRBJ1-3
CDR3aa: CASSLGPSGNTIYF

d_gene: NA
v_gene: TRBV27
abundance: few
j_gene: TRBJ2-1
CDR3aa: CASSSLSGLNEQFF

d_gene: NA
v_gene: TRBV6-5
abundance: NA
j_gene: TRBJ1-1
CDR3aa: CASSGHFMNTEAFF

d_gene: NA
v_gene: TRBV10-3
abundance: NA
j_gene: TRBJ1-2
CDR3aa: CAITPGPGSNYGYTF

d_gene: TRBD1
v_gene: TRBV11-2
abundance: NA
j_gene: TRBJ1-4
CDR3aa: CASSESNRGLNEKLFF

d_gene: TRBD1
v_gene: TRBV29-1
abundance: NA
j_gene: TRBJ1-4
CDR3aa: CSAGTATNEKLFF

d_gene: NA
v_gene: TRBV5-6
abundance: NA
j_gene: TRBJ2-2
CDR3aa: CASSGDSGTGELFF

d_gene: TRBD1
v_gene: TRBV7-9
abundance: NA
j_gene: TRBJ1-1
CDR3aa: CASSIPTGEITEAFF

d_gene: NA
v_gene: TRBV12-5
abundance: once
j_gene: TRBJ2-3
CDR3aa: CASGSPRDARATDTQYF

d_gene: NA
v_gene: TRBV27
abundance: NA
j_gene: TRBJ2-1
CDR3aa: CASRSTGTVTEQFF